This T cell receptor beta chain was identified in a study of blood T cell repertoires in COVID-19. CDR3 length: 13 residues. V lost 4 bases to trimming and J lost 7 bases; unmatched junction nucleotides: 6. The germline gives CDR1 WNHNN, CDR2 SYGVQD (reference sequence). Clones were read by immunoSEQ multiplex PCR, and TCRdb kept only the in-frame ones, dropping some. The table has around 290,000 clones, approximately 90% seen once. Sequenced material: peripheral blood. The sequence came from a man aged 40-50 years with acute or convalescent COVID-19. J is TRBJ2-7 and V is TRBV10-1, with TRBD2 identical over 8 bases. The CDR3 DNA reads TGCGCCAGCAGTGTTGGGGTAGCGGGGGAGCAGTACTTC. The encoded protein is CASSVGVAGEQYF.